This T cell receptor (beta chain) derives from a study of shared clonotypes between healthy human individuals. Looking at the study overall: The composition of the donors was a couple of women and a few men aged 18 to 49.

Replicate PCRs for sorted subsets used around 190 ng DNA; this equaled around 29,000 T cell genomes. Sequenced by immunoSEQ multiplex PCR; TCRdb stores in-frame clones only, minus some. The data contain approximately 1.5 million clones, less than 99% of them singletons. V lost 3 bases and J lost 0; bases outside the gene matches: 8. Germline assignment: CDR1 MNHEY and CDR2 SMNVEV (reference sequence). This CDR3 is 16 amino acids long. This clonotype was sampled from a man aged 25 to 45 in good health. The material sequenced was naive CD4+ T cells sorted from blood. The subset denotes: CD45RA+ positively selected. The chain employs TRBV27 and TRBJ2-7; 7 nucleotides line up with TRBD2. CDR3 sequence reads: CASSLSLAGSSYEQYF. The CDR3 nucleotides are TGTGCCAGCAGTTTGAGCTTAGCGGGCAGCTCCTACGAGCAGTACTTC.